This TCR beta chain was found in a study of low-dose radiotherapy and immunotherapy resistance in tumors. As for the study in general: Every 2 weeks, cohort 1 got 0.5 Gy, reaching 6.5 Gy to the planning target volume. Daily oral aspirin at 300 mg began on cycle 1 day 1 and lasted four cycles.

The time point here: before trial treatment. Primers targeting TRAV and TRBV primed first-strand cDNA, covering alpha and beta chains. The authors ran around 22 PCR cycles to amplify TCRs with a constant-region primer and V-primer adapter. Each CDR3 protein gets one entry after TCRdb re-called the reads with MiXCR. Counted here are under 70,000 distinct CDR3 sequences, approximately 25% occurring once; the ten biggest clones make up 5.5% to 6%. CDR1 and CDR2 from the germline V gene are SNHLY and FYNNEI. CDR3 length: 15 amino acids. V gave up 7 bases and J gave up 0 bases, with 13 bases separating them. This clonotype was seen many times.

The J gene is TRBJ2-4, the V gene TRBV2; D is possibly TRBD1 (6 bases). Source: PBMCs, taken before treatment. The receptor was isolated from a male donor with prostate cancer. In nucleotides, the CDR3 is TGTGCCAGCACACGGACAGCCCTAGCCAAAAACATTCAGTACTTC. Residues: CASTRTALAKNIQYF.